This T cell receptor (beta chain) was retrieved from a study of blood T cell repertoires in COVID-19. Study at large: The study drew acute and convalescent COVID-19 samples from the United States, Italy and Spain.

Some clones are missing from TCRdb's copy, which holds only in-frame ones; the method was immunoSEQ multiplex PCR. The sample consists of around 100,000 clones, approximately 84% of them appearing once. After removal of 3 bases from V and 2 bases from J, the junction contained 13 bases not matched to a gene. The CDR3 extends over 18 amino acids. CDR1 is KGHSH, CDR2 LQKENI, per germline. The sequencing input was peripheral blood. The origin of this receptor is a human donor in a cohort sampled during active COVID-19. The V and J genes are TRBV18 and TRBJ2-1; 7 bases line up with TRBD2. CDR3 bases: TGTGCCAGCTCACCCTTGGCGGGAGAATCTATCCCCTACAATGAGCAGTTCTTC. It encodes CASSPLAGESIPYNEQFF.